This T cell receptor beta chain appears in the sequencing data of a study of blood T cells in healthy people across ages. Study-wide findings and caveats: Strong correlation linked observed beta diversity and percent naive T cells.

The authors ran a second PCR of roughly 6 to 12 cycles using a sample-barcoded 5' primer and a J-beta primer mix. With 12 random nucleotides, a template-switch adaptor tagged each individual cDNA molecule. No fewer than 3 million CDR3-containing paired-end reads came from each sample. TCRdb re-called the 5' RACE reads with MiXCR, one entry per CDR3 protein. The profile covers about 580,000 distinct CDR3 sequences, with about 45% appearing a single time and about 22% taken by the ten largest. Collection of about 9.4 milliliters of peripheral blood was performed for each donor. A word on this clonotype: Its specificity is unknown.

Germline V gene sequence: CDR1 SGHRS, CDR2 YFSETQ. Trimming cost V 2 bases and J 5 bases, with 14 bases left between them. This CDR3 contains 14 residues. The source is a man at least 80 years old in good health. Input material: blood. The J gene is TRBJ2-7, the V gene TRBV5-1; possibly TRBD1 for D (6 bases). The CDR3 region is CASSLGQSTNEQYF. CDR3 nucleotide sequence: TGCGCCAGCAGCTTAGGACAGAGTACGAACGAGCAGTACTTC.